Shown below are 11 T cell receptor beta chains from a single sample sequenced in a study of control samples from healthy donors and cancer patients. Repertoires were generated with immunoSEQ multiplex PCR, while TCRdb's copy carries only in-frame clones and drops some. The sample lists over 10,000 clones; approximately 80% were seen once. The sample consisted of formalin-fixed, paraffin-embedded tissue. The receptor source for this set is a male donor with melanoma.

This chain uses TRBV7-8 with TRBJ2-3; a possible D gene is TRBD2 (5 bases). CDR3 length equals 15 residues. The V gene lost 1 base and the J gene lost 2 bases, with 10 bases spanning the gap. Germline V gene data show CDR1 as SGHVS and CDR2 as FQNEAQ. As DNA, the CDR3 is TGTGCCAGCAGCTTAGTGGCCGGACTCACAGATACGCAGTATTTT. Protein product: CASSLVAGLTDTQYF.

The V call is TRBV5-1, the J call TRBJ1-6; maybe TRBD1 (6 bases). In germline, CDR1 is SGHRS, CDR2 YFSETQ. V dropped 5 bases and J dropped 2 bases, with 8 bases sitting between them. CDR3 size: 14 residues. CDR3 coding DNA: TGCGCCAGCAGACAGGGAGCCTATAATTCACCCCTCCACTTT. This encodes CASRQGAYNSPLHF.

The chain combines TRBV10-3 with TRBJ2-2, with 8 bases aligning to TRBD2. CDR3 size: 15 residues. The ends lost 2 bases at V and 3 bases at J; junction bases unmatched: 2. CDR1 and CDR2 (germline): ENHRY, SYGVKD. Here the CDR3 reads CAISEQAGDTGELFF. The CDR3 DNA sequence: TGTGCCATCAGTGAGCAAGCGGGGGACACCGGGGAGCTGTTTTTT.

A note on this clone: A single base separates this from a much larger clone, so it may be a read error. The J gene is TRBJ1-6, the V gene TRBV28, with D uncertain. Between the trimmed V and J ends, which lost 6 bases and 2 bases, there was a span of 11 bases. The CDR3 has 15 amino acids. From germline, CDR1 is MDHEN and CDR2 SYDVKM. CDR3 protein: CASSPQNTYNSPLHF. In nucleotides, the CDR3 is TGTGCCAGCAGCCCTCAAAACACCTATAATTCACCCCTCCACTTT. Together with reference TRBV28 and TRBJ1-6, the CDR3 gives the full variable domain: DVKVTQSSRYLVKRTGEKVFLECVQDMDHENMFWYRQDPGLGLRLIYFSYDVKMKEKGDIPEGYSVSREKKERFSLILESASTNQTSMYLCASSPQNTYNSPLHFGNGTRLTVT.

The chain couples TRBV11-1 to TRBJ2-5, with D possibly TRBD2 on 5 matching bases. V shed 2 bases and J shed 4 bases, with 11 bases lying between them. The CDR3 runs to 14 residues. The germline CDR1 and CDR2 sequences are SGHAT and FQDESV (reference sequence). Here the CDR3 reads CASSLSGEGETQYF. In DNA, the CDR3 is TGTGCCAGCAGCTTATCCGGGGAAGGAGAGACCCAGTACTTC.

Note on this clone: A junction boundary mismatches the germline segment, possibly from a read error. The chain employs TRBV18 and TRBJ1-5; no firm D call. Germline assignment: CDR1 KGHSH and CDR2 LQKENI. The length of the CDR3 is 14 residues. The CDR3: CTSSLGPTNQPQHF. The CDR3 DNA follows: TGTACCAGCTCGCTTGGACCCACGAATCAGCCCCAGCATTTT.

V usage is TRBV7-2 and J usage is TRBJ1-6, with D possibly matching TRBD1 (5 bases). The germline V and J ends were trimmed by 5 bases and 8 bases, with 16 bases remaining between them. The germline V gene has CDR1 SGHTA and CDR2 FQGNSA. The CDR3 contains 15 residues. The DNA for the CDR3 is TGTGCCAGCAGCCGTTACTGGACGGGGGATTCACCCCTCCACTTT. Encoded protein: CASSRYWTGDSPLHF.

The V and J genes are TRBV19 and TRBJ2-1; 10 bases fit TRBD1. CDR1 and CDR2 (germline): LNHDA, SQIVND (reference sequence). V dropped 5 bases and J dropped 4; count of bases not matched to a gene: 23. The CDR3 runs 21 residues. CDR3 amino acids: CASSANPGQGLIGFQYNEQFF. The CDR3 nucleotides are TGTGCCAGTAGTGCGAACCCGGGACAGGGGCTAATTGGATTCCAGTACAATGAGCAGTTCTTC.

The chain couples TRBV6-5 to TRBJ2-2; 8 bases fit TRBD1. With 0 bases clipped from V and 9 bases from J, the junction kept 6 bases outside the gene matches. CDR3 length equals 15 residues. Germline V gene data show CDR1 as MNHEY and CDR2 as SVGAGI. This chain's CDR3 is CASSYSTDRDRELFF. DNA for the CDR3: TGTGCCAGCAGTTACTCGACGGACAGGGATAGGGAGCTGTTTTTT.

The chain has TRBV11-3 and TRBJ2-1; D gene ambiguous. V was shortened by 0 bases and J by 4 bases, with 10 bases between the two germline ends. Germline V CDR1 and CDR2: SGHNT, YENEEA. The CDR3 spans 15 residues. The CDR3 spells CASSLDPGSYNEQFF. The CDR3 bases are TGTGCCAGCAGCTTAGATCCCGGTTCTTACAATGAGCAGTTCTTC.

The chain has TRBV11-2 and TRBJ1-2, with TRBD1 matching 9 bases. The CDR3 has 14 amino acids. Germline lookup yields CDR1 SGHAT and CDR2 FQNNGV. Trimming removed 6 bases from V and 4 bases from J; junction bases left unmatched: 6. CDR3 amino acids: CASRALGQGYGYTF. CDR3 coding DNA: TGTGCCAGCAGAGCCCTGGGACAGGGCTATGGCTACACCTTC.